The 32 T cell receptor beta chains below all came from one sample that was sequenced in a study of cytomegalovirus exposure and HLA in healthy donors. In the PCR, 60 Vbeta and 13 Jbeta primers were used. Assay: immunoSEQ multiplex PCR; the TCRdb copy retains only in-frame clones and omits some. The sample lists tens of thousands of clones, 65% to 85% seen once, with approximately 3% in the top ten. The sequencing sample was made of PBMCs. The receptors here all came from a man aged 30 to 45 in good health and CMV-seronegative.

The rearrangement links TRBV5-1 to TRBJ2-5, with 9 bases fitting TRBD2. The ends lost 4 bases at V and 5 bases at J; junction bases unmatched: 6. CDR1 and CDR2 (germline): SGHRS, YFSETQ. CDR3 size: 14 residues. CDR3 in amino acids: CASSPTSGLETQYF. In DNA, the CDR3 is TGCGCCAGCAGCCCGACTAGCGGTCTTGAGACCCAGTACTTC.

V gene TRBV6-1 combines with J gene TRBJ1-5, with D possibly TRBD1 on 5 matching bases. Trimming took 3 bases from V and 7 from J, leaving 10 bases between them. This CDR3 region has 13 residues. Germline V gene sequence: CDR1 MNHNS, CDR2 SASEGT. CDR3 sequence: CASSDRVVQPQHF. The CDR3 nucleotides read TGTGCCAGCAGTGACAGGGTAGTACAGCCCCAGCATTTT.

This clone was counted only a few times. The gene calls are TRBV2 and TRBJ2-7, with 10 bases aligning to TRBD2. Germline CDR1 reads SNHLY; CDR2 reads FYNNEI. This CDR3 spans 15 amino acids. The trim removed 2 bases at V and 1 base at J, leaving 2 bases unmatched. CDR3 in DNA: TGTGCCAGCAGTGAACTAGCGGGGGATTCCTACGAGCAGTACTTC. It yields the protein CASSELAGDSYEQYF.

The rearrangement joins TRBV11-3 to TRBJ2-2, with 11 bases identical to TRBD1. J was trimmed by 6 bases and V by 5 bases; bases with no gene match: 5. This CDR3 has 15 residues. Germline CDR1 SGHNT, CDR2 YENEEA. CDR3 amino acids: CASSAGQGAAGELFF. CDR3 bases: TGTGCCAGCAGCGCCGGACAGGGGGCGGCCGGGGAGCTGTTTTTT. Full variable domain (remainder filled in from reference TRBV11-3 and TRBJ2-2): EAGVVQSPRYKIIEKKQPVAFWCNPISGHNTLYWYLQNLGQGPELLIRYENEEAVDDSQLPKDRFSAERLKGVDSTLKIQPAELGDSAVYLCASSAGQGAAGELFFGEGSRLTVL.

The CDR3 coding sequence is TGCGCCAGCAGCCCCCCCGGGGGGGGTGGTACTAGCACAGATACGCAGTATTTT. This encodes CASSPPGGGGTSTDTQYF. The V and J genes are TRBV5-1 and TRBJ2-3, with 8 bases lining up with TRBD2. Trimming removed 4 bases from V and 0 bases from J; junction bases left unmatched: 13. Looked up from germline, CDR1 is SGHRS and CDR2 is YFSETQ. CDR3 length: 18 residues.

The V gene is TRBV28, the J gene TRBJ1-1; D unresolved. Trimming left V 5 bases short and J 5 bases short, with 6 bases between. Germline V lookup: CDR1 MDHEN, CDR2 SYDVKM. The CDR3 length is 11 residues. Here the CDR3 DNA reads TGTGCCAGCAGTAGAGGGACTGAAGCTTTCTTT. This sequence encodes CASSRGTEAFF.

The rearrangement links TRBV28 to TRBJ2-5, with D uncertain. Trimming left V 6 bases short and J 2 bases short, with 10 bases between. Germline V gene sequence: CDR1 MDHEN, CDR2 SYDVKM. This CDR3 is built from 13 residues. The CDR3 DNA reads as TGTGCCAGCAGCCGAAGACTGCAAGAGACCCAGTACTTC. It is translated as CASSRRLQETQYF.

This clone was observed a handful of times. The CDR3 loop is CASRGQGANEQFF. The CDR3, as DNA: TGTGCCAGCAGAGGACAGGGGGCCAATGAGCAGTTCTTC. The rearrangement links TRBV28 to TRBJ2-1; TRBD1 agrees at 11 bases. The germline gives CDR1 MDHEN, CDR2 SYDVKM. This CDR3 is 13 amino acids long. The ends lost 6 bases at V and 6 bases at J; junction bases unmatched: 1.

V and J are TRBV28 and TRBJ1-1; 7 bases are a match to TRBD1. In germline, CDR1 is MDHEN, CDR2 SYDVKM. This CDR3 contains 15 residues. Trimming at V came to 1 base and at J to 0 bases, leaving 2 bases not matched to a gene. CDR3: CASSLFDRVNTEAFF. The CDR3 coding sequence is TGTGCCAGCAGTTTATTCGACAGGGTGAACACTGAAGCTTTCTTT.

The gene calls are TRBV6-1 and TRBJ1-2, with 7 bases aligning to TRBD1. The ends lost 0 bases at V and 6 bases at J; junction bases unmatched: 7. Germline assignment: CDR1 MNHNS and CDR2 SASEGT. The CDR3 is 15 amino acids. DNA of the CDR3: TGTGCCAGCAGTGAAGCTGACAGGGTTGGCAATGGCTACACCTTC. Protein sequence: CASSEADRVGNGYTF.

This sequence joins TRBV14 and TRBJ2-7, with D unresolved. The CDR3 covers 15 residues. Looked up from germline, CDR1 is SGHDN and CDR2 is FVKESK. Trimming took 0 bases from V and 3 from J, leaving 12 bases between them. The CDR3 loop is CASSQDLVANYEQYF. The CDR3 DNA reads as TGTGCCAGCAGCCAAGATCTGGTAGCTAACTACGAGCAGTACTTC.

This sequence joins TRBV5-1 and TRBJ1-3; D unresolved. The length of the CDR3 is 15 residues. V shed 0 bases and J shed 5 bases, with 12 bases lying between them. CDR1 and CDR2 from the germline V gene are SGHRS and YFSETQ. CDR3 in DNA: TGCGCCAGCAGCTTGGACACCAACGAACGAAACACCATATATTTT. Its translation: CASSLDTNERNTIYF.

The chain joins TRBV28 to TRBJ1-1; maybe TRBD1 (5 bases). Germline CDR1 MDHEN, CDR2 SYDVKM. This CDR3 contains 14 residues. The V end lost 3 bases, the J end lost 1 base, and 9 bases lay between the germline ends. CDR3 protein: CASSFGGRNTEAFF. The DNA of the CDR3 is TGTGCCAGCAGTTTCGGGGGAAGGAACACTGAAGCTTTCTTT.

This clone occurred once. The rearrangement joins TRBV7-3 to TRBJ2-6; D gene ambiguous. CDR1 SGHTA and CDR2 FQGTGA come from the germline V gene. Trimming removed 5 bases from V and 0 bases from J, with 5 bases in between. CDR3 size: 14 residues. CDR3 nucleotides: TGTGCCAGCAGCCCCAGCTCTGGGGCCAACGTCCTGACTTTC. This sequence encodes CASSPSSGANVLTF. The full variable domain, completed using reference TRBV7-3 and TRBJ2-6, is GAGVSQTPSNKVTEKGKYVELRCDPISGHTALYWYRQSLGQGPEFLIYFQGTGAADDSGLPNDRFFAVRPEGSVSTLKIQRTERGDSAVYLCASSPSSGANVLTFGAGSRLTVL.

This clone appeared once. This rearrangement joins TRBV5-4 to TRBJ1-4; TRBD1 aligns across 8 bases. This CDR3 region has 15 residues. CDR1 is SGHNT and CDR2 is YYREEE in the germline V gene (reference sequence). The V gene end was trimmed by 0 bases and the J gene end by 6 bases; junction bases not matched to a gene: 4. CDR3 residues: CASSLATGVDEKLFF. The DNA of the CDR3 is TGTGCCAGCAGCTTGGCGACAGGGGTTGATGAAAAACTGTTTTTT.

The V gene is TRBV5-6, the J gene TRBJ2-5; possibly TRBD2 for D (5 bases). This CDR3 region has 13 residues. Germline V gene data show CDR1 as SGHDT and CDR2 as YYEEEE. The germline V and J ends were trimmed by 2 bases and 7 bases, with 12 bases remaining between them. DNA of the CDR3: TGTGCCAGCAGCTTAAACAACCGGGGGACCCAGTACTTC. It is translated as CASSLNNRGTQYF.

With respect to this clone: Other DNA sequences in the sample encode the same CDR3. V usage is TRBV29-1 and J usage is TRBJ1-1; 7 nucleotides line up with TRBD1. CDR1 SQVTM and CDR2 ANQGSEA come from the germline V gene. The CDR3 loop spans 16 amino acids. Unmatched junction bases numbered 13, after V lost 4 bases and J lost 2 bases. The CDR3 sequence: CSVAKRRDRLNTEAFF. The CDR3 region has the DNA TGCAGCGTTGCGAAACGAAGGGACAGACTAAACACTGAAGCTTTCTTT.

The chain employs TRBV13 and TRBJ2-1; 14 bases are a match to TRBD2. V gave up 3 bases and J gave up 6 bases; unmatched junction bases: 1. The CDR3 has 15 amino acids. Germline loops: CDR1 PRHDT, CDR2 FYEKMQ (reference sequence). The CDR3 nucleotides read TGTGCCAGCAGCTTGGGGACTAGCGGGGGCAATGAGCAGTTCTTC. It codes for CASSLGTSGGNEQFF.

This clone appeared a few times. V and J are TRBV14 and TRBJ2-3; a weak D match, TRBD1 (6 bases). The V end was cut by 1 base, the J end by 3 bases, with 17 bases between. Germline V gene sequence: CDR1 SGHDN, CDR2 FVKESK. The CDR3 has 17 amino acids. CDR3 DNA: TGTGCCAGCAGCCAAGGAGCGGACAGCCAGAAGACAGATACGCAGTATTTT. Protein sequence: CASSQGADSQKTDTQYF. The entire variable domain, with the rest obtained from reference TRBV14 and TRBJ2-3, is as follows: EAGVTQFPSHSVIEKGQTVTLRCDPISGHDNLYWYRRVMGKEIKFLLHFVKESKQDESGMPNNRFLAERTGGTYSTLKVQPAELEDSGVYFCASSQGADSQKTDTQYFGPGTRLTVL.

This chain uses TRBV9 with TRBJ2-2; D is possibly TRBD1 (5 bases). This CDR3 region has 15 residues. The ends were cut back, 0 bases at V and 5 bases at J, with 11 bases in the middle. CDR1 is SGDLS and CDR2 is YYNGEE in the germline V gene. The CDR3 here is CASSVDGASTGELFF. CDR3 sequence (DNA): TGTGCCAGCAGCGTAGATGGGGCTTCAACCGGGGAGCTGTTTTTT. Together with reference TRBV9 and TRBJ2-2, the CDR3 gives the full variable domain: DSGVTQTPKHLITATGQRVTLRCSPRSGDLSVYWYQQSLDQGLQFLIQYYNGEERAKGNILERFSAQQFPDLHSELNLSSLELGDSALYFCASSVDGASTGELFFGEGSRLTVL.

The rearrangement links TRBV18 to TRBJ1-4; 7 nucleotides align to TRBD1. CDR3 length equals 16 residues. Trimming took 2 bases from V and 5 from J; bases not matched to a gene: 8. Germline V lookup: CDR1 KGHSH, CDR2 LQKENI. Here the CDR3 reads CASSPNVGGENEKLFF. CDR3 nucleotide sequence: TGTGCCAGCTCACCAAACGTAGGGGGCGAGAATGAAAAACTGTTTTTT.

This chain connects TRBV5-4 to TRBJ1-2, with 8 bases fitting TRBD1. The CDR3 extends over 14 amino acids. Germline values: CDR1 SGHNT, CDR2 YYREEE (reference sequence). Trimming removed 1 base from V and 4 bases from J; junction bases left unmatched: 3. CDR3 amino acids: CASSLRQGTYGYTF. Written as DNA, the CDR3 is TGTGCCAGCAGCTTGCGACAGGGGACCTATGGCTACACCTTC. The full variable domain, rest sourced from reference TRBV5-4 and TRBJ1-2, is ETGVTQSPTHLIKTRGQQVTLRCSSQSGHNTVSWYQQALGQGPQFIFQYYREEENGRGNFPPRFSGLQFPNYSSELNVNALELDDSALYLCASSLRQGTYGYTFGSGTRLTVV.

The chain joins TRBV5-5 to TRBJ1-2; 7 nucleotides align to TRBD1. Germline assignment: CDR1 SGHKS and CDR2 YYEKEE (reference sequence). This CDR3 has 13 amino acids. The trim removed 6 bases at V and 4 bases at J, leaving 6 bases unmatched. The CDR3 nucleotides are TGTGCCAGCAACAGACAGGGAATCTATGGCTACACCTTC. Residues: CASNRQGIYGYTF.

The CDR3 sequence is CASSHRQGAGANVLTF. The CDR3 coding sequence is TGTGCCAGCAGTCACCGACAGGGGGCTGGGGCCAACGTCCTGACTTTC. The chain combines TRBV27 with TRBJ2-6, with 9 bases that match TRBD1. V trimming: 5 bases; J trimming: 2 bases; junction bases outside the gene matches: 4. Germline CDR1 reads MNHEY; CDR2 reads SMNVEV (reference sequence). The CDR3 is 16 amino acids. The full variable domain, its missing parts supplied by reference TRBV27 and TRBJ2-6, is EAQVTQNPRYLITVTGKKLTVTCSQNMNHEYMSWYRQDPGLGLRQIYYSMNVEVTDKGDVPEGYKVSRKEKRNFPLILESPSPNQTSLYFCASSHRQGAGANVLTFGAGSRLTVL.

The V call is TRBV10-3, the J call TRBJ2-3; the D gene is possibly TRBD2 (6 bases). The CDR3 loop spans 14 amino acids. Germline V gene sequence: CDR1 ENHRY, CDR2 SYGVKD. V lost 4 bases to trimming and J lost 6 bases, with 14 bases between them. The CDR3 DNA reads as TGTGCCATCAGTGTTTCGGGAGTTTCGGATACGCAGTATTTT. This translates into CAISVSGVSDTQYF.

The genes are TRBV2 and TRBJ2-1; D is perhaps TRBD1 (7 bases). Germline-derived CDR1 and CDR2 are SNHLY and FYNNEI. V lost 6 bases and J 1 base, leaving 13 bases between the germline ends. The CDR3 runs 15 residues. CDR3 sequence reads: CASRPPGGSYNEQFF. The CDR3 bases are TGTGCCAGCAGGCCTCCAGGGGGGTCCTACAATGAGCAGTTCTTC.

CDR3 in DNA: TGCGCCAGCAGACATGGGACAGGGGGACTGAACACTGAAGCTTTCTTT. Protein product: CASRHGTGGLNTEAFF. This sequence joins TRBV5-1 and TRBJ1-1; 11 bases align to TRBD1. The ends lost 5 bases at V and 0 bases at J; junction bases unmatched: 6. CDR1 is SGHRS and CDR2 is YFSETQ in the germline V gene. The CDR3 is 16 amino acids.

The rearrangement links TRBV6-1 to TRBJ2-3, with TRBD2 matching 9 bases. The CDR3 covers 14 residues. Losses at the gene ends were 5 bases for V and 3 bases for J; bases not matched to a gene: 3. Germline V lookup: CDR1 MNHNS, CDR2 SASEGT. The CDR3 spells CASSRGGVTDTQYF. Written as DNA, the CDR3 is TGTGCCAGCAGTCGCGGGGGGGTGACAGATACGCAGTATTTT.

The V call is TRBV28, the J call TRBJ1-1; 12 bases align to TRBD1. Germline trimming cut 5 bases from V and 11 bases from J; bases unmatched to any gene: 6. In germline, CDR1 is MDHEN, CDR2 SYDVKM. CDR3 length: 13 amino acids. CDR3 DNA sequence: TGTGCCAGCAGTCCCGGGACAGGGGGCCAGGCTTTCTTT. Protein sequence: CASSPGTGGQAFF.

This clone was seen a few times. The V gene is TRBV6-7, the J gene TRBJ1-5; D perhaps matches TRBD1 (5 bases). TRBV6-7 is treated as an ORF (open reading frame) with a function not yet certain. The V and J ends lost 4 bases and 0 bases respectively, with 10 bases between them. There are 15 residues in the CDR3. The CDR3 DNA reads TGTGCCAGCAGTTCACAGGAGCTTAGCAATCAGCCCCAGCATTTT. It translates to CASSSQELSNQPQHF.

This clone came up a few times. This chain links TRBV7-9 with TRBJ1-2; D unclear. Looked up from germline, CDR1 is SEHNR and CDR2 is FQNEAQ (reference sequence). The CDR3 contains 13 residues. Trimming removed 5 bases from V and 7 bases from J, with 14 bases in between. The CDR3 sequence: CASSLGVASGYTF. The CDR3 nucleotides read TGTGCCAGCAGCCTTGGTGTGGCTAGTGGCTACACCTTC.

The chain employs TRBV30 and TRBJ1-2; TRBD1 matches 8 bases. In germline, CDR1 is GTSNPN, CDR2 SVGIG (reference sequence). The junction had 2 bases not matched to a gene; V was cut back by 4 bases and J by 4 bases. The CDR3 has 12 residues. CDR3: CAWTGQGYGYTF. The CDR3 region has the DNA TGTGCCTGGACCGGACAGGGCTATGGCTACACCTTC.